This T cell receptor beta chain derives from a study of T cell changes during pregnancy in multiple sclerosis. Assay: immunoSEQ multiplex PCR; the TCRdb copy retains only in-frame clones and omits some. Found here are 35,000 to 55,000 clones, approximately 90% of them singletons; the top ten hold 0.4% to 0.55%. This CDR3 comprises 18 residues. The ends lost 1 base at V and 7 bases at J; junction bases unmatched: 8. CDR1 is SGHTA and CDR2 is FQGNSA in the germline V gene. J is TRBJ2-3 and V is TRBV7-2; TRBD2 matches at 16 bases. Sequencing was performed on CD4+ T cells from peripheral blood mononuclear cells, taken in the third trimester of pregnancy. The sequence was obtained from a female donor with multiple sclerosis, enrolled in a pregnancy study. The CDR3 DNA follows: TGTGCCAGCAGCTTAGACCTGGGACTAGCGGGAGGGCGGAATACGCAGTATTTT. Its protein is CASSLDLGLAGGRNTQYF.